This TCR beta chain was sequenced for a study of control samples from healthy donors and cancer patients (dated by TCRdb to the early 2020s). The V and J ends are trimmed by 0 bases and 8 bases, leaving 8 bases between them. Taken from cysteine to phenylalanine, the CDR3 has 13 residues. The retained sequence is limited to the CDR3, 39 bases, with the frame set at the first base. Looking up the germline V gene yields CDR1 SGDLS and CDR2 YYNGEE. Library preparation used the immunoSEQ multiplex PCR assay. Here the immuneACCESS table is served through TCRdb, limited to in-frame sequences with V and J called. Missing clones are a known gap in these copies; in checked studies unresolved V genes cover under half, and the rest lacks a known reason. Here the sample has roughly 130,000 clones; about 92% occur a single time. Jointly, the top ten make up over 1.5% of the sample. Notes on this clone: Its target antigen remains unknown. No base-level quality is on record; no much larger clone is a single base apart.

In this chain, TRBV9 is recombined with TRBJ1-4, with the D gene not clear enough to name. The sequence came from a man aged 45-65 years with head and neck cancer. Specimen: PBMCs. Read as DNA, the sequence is TGTGCCAGCAGCGTAGAACCAAGGGAAAAACTGTTTTTT. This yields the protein CASSVEPREKLFF. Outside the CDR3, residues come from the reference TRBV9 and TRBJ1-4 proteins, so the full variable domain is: DSGVTQTPKHLITATGQRVTLRCSPRSGDLSVYWYQQSLDQGLQFLIQYYNGEERAKGNILERFSAQQFPDLHSELNLSSLELGDSALYFCASSVEPREKLFFGSGTQLSVL.